The 15 T cell receptor beta chains below were found in one sample sequenced in a study of T cells in Graves' hyperthyroidism and ophthalmopathy. Authors of the study amplified TCR beta CDR3 regions from RNA transcripts. First-round RT-PCR of the TCR CDR3 relied on the HTBI primer set. TCRdb called the multiplex PCR reads again in MiXCR, with one record for every CDR3 protein. The data hold about 740,000 distinct CDR3 sequences, with about 14% observed a single time. The material sequenced was blood. These receptors all come from a woman aged 18-29 years with Graves' hyperthyroidism.

This clonotype was counted ten times or more. The V and J genes are TRBV30 and TRBJ2-5, with TRBD1 identical over 12 bases. The CDR3 contains 14 residues. Germline V lookup: CDR1 GTSNPN, CDR2 SVGIG (reference sequence). V shed 4 bases and J 6 bases; nucleotides not matched to a gene: 6. DNA for the CDR3: TGTGCCTGGACCCTGGGGGACAGGGGGCAGACCCAGTACTTC. Translated, it gives CAWTLGDRGQTQYF.

This clonotype was counted only a few times. The V call is TRBV13, the J call TRBJ2-5, with 11 nucleotides matching TRBD2. V was pared by 4 bases and J by 11 bases, with 6 bases of the junction left unmatched. CDR3 size: 13 residues. CDR1 and CDR2 (germline): PRHDT, FYEKMQ (reference sequence). The CDR3 sequence: CASSSTSGGPQYF. The CDR3 coding sequence is TGTGCCAGCAGCTCCACTAGCGGGGGACCGCAGTACTTC. The whole variable domain, filled in from reference TRBV13 and TRBJ2-5, reads AAGVIQSPRHLIKEKRETATLKCYPIPRHDTVYWYQQGPGQDPQFLISFYEKMQSDKGSIPDRFSAQQFSDYHSELNMSSLELGDSALYFCASSSTSGGPQYFGPGTRLLVL.

There are a few counts of this clonotype. This chain connects TRBV2 to TRBJ2-7; 8 bases match TRBD1. The germline V gene encodes CDR1 SNHLY and CDR2 FYNNEI. V gave up 6 bases and J gave up 4 bases; unmatched junction bases: 8. This CDR3 has 14 residues. CDR3 nucleotide sequence: TGTGCCAGCAGAATACAGGGGGTCGCATACGAGCAGTACTTC. Amino acids: CASRIQGVAYEQYF. The full variable domain, in which reference TRBV2 and TRBJ2-7 provide the parts outside the CDR3, is EPEVTQTPSHQVTQMGQEVILRCVPISNHLYFYWYRQILGQKVEFLVSFYNNEISEKSEIFDDQFSVERPDGSNFTLKIRSTKLEDSAMYFCASRIQGVAYEQYFGPGTRLTVT.

This clonotype was seen at least ten times. The rearrangement uses TRBV27 and TRBJ1-1, with TRBD1 matching 9 bases. There are 15 residues in the CDR3. Germline V gene sequence: CDR1 MNHEY, CDR2 SMNVEV (reference sequence). After removal of 5 bases from V and 1 base from J, the junction contained 5 bases not matched to a gene. This chain's CDR3 is CASSVRQGGNTEAFF. The CDR3 DNA reads TGTGCCAGCAGTGTCAGACAGGGGGGGAACACTGAAGCTTTCTTT.

This clonotype showed up just a few times. The chain uses TRBV9 and TRBJ1-1; TRBD1 matches 8 bases. CDR3 length: 15 amino acids. The germline V gene encodes CDR1 SGDLS and CDR2 YYNGEE. The V segment lost 4 bases and the J segment 4 bases; nucleotides outside the gene matches: 9. DNA of the CDR3: TGTGCCAGCAGCCGTCCGACAGGGGAGGTCACTGAAGCTTTCTTT. It codes for CASSRPTGEVTEAFF.

Ten or more counts support this clonotype. The V gene is TRBV2, the J gene TRBJ2-7; TRBD1 aligns across 7 bases. The V gene's germline CDR1 is SNHLY and CDR2 FYNNEI. The CDR3 runs 14 residues. V was clipped by 6 bases and J by 0 bases; unmatched bases: 5. CDR3 protein: CASSQQGSSYEQYF. For the CDR3, the DNA is TGTGCCAGCAGCCAACAGGGGAGCTCCTACGAGCAGTACTTC.

This clonotype turned up a few times. The gene calls are TRBV5-8 and TRBJ2-6; no reliable D call. Germline V gene sequence: CDR1 SGHTS, CDR2 YDEGEE. V shed 2 bases and J shed 4 bases, with 10 bases lying between them. There are 15 residues in the CDR3. CDR3 nucleotide sequence: TGTGCCAGCAGCTTCGGCCCGACCGGGGCCAACGTCCTGACTTTC. This sequence encodes CASSFGPTGANVLTF.

This clonotype appeared many times. V and J are TRBV28 and TRBJ2-5; TRBD1 matches at 11 bases. Trimming removed 8 bases from V and 5 bases from J; junction bases left unmatched: 4. Germline V gives CDR1 MDHEN, CDR2 SYDVKM. The CDR3 is 13 residues long. The CDR3 nucleotides read TGTGCCAGCCGGACAGGGGGCAGGGAGACCCAGTACTTC. It specifies CASRTGGRETQYF.

This clonotype came up many times. V usage is TRBV18 and J usage is TRBJ2-7, with 10 bases fitting TRBD2. The V gene end was trimmed by 3 bases and the J gene end by 8 bases; junction bases not matched to a gene: 13. The germline V gene has CDR1 KGHSH and CDR2 LQKENI. CDR3 size: 16 residues. DNA for the CDR3: TGTGCCAGCTCACCGACGAATCCGGGACTAGCGCCAAAGCAGTACTTC. It codes for CASSPTNPGLAPKQYF. The full variable domain, completed using reference TRBV18 and TRBJ2-7, is NAGVMQNPRHLVRRRGQEARLRCSPMKGHSHVYWYRQLPEEGLKFMVYLQKENIIDESGMPKERFSAEFPKEGPSILRIQQVVRGDSAAYFCASSPTNPGLAPKQYFGPGTRLTVT.

To note about this clonotype: Mismatch with germline at one junction end may stem from a read error. The chain joins TRBV12-3 or TRBV12-4 to TRBJ2-1; 7 bases fit TRBD2. This CDR3 comprises 12 residues. CDR3 DNA sequence: TGTGCCAGCAGTCTGGGAGGGAATGAGCAGCTCTTC. Its protein product is CASSLGGNEQLF.

This sequence joins TRBV6-1 and TRBJ2-6; D not certain. CDR3 length: 15 amino acids. The germline CDR1 and CDR2 sequences are MNHNS and SASEGT. In DNA, the CDR3 is TGTGGGTCGCACAGCCCCCACTCTGGGGCCAACGTCCTGACTTTC. Translating gives CGSHSPHSGANVLTF.

In this sample, this clonotype turned up many times. This sequence joins TRBV7-9 and TRBJ2-3; 10 nucleotides line up with TRBD2. The junction had 4 bases not matched to a gene; V was cut back by 6 bases and J by 4 bases. The germline CDR1 and CDR2 sequences are SEHNR and FQNEAQ (reference sequence). This CDR3 has 14 residues. As DNA, the CDR3 is TGTGCCAGCAGTTGGACTAGCGGCTCAGATACGCAGTATTTT. Its protein product is CASSWTSGSDTQYF.

J is TRBJ1-1 and V is TRBV12-5; TRBD1 might be the D (5 bases). This CDR3 comprises 15 residues. With 8 bases removed from V and 3 bases from J, the gap between germline ends came to 19 bases. CDR1 is LGHNT and CDR2 is FRNRAP in the germline V gene. CDR3 DNA: TGTGCTAGTCGTTCACTCGACAGCTCACACACTGAAGCTTTCTTT. Translation: CASRSLDSSHTEAFF.

The sample holds many counts of this clonotype. This chain links TRBV3-1 with TRBJ2-3; 7 positions match TRBD2. This CDR3 comprises 17 residues. After removal of 5 bases from V and 2 bases from J, the junction contained 13 bases not matched to a gene. Germline assignment: CDR1 LGHDT and CDR2 YNNKEL (reference sequence). CDR3 in amino acids: CASSSLPGLTITDTQYF. For the CDR3, the DNA is TGTGCCAGCAGCTCCCTCCCGGGACTAACAATCACAGATACGCAGTATTTT.

V and J are TRBV6-2 or TRBV6-3 and TRBJ2-5; perhaps TRBD2 as D (6 bases). This CDR3 has 17 residues. V lost 6 bases to trimming and J lost 5 bases, with 25 bases between them. From germline, CDR1 is MNHEY and CDR2 SVGEGT. The CDR3 DNA sequence: TGTGCCAGCAGCATCACCGGACGGACTATAAGGAGGGAGACCCAGTACTTC. Amino acid sequence: CASSITGRTIRRETQYF.